This T cell receptor (beta chain) was retrieved from a study of OX40 agonist ivuxolimab in advanced cancers. Clones were read by immunoSEQ multiplex PCR, and TCRdb kept only the in-frame ones, dropping some. The data show around 84,000 clones, 94% seen once. Study-wide results and caveats: Expansion of clones was among the lowest in partial responders at 0.1-3.0 mg/kg.

About this clone: Its target is not known.

The germline V gene has CDR1 SGHRS and CDR2 YFSETQ. V was clipped by 3 bases and J by 5 bases, with 3 bases between them. The CDR3 loop spans 11 amino acids. The sample in question was CD4+ or CD8+ T cells sorted from blood, obtained in a trial of the OX40 agonist ivuxolimab. V is TRBV5-1 and J is TRBJ2-1; D is ambiguous. This TCR derives from an adult with an advanced solid tumor such as melanoma, head and neck, liver or kidney cancer. The CDR3 bases are TGCGCCAGCAGCTACAACAATGAGCAGTTCTTC. Residues: CASSYNNEQFF.